A single sample is the source of the 8 T cell receptor beta chains below, sequenced in a study of blood T cell repertoires in COVID-19 (TCRdb year 2020). Libraries were made using the immunoSEQ multiplex PCR assay. The clones in this table, taken by TCRdb from immuneACCESS, are in-frame only. Not every clone is retained; where verified, under half of the shortfall comes from an unresolved V gene, and the cause of the rest is unknown. The sample records around 290,000 clones, roughly 90% of which are singletons. The ten largest clones take up 0.8% to 1% of the sample. The source material was PBMCs or T cells enriched from blood (not recorded which). The source is a woman aged 25 to 45 who had recovered from COVID-19.

This clone has only a few counts. The genes are TRBV7-9 and TRBJ1-2; 10 nucleotides line up with TRBD1. Trimming cost V 4 bases and J 7 bases; bases outside gene matches: 9. The germline V gene has CDR1 SEHNR and CDR2 FQNEAQ (reference sequence). This CDR3 is built from 15 residues. The CDR3 DNA is TGTGCCAGCAGCTCGCCGGGACAGGGGTCAGGTGGCTACACCTTC. Translation: CASSSPGQGSGGYTF.

The chain uses TRBV5-8 and TRBJ1-6; a possible D gene is TRBD1 (6 bases). From germline, CDR1 is SGHTS and CDR2 YDEGEE. The CDR3 sequence is 14 residues long. Trimming took 7 bases from V and 4 from J, leaving 12 bases between them. The CDR3 region is CASGGRAYNSPLHF. Here the CDR3 DNA reads TGTGCCAGCGGGGGCCGGGCTTATAATTCACCCCTCCACTTT.

The chain joins TRBV10-3 to TRBJ2-1, with a tentative D call TRBD2 (6 bases). Trimming left V 3 bases short and J 8 bases short, with 14 bases between. Looked up from germline, CDR1 is ENHRY and CDR2 is SYGVKD. This CDR3 comprises 14 residues. The DNA of the CDR3 is TGTGCCATCAGTGAACATGGAACGGGGGATGAGCAGTTCTTC. It codes for CAISEHGTGDEQFF.

The chain joins TRBV27 to TRBJ2-1, with 9 bases lining up with TRBD2. The CDR3 length is 15 residues. Germline loops: CDR1 MNHEY, CDR2 SMNVEV (reference sequence). V gave up 4 bases and J gave up 7 bases; unmatched junction bases: 8. The CDR3 is CASSSGLATWNEQFF. The CDR3 coding sequence is TGTGCCAGCAGTTCCGGACTAGCGACGTGGAATGAGCAGTTCTTC.

The chain employs TRBV30 and TRBJ2-3, with 7 bases aligning to TRBD1. The germline gives CDR1 GTSNPN, CDR2 SVGIG (reference sequence). V shed 4 bases and J 2 bases; nucleotides not matched to a gene: 6. The CDR3 contains 14 residues. CDR3 residues: CAWTLTGYTDTQYF. CDR3 sequence (DNA): TGTGCCTGGACCCTGACAGGGTACACAGATACGCAGTATTTT.

The chain uses TRBV7-2 and TRBJ1-2; 7 bases align to TRBD1. The CDR3 sequence is 16 residues long. The V gene end was trimmed by 1 base and the J gene end by 7 bases; junction bases not matched to a gene: 12. The germline gives CDR1 SGHTA, CDR2 FQGNSA. The CDR3 region has the DNA TGTGCCAGCAGCTTAGTTAGGGGGCTGGATCTGGTTGGCTACACCTTC. This codes for CASSLVRGLDLVGYTF.

This clone was counted between two and nine times. This chain uses TRBV24-1 with TRBJ1-5; 9 nucleotides line up with TRBD1. Trimming took 4 bases from V and 7 from J; bases not matched to a gene: 7. From germline, CDR1 is KGHDR and CDR2 SFDVKD. There are 15 residues in the CDR3. Written as DNA, the CDR3 is TGTGCCACCAGTGACCCGGGACAGGGAGGCCAGCCCCAGCATTTT. It is translated as CATSDPGQGGQPQHF.

This chain connects TRBV29-1 to TRBJ2-1; tentative D call: TRBD1 (6 bases). Trimming removed 4 bases at V and 7 bases at J, with 17 bases between. The germline CDR1 and CDR2 sequences are SQVTM and ANQGSEA. The CDR3 contains 14 residues. The CDR3 DNA sequence: TGCAGCGTTGCAGGGGAAAGGTACGGGAATGAGCAGTTCTTC. Protein: CSVAGERYGNEQFF.